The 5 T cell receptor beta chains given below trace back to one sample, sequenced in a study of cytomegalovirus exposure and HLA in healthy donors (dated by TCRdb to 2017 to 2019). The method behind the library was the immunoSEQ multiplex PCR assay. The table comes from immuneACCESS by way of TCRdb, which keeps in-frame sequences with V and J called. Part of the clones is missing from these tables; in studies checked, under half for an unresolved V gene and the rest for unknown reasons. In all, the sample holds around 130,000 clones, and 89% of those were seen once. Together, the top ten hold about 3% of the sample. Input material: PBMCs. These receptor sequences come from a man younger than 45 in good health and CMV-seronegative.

The CDR3 DNA reads TGTGCCAGCAGTTTACCTCGGGTTAACACTGAAGCTTTCTTT. Translation: CASSLPRVNTEAFF. V and J are TRBV28 and TRBJ1-1; D uncertain. V was pared by 2 bases and J by 2 bases, with 9 bases between. Per germline, CDR1 MDHEN and CDR2 SYDVKM. The CDR3 is 14 amino acids.

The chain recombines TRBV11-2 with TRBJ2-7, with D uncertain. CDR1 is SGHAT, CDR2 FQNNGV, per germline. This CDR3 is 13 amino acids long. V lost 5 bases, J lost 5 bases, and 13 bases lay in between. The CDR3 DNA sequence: TGTGCCAGCAGCCAACCAGTTAACAACGAGCAGTACTTC. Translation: CASSQPVNNEQYF.

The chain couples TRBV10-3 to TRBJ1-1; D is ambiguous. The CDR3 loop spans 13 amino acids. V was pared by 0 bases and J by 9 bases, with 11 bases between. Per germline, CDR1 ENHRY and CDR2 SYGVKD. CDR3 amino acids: CAISESRGYQAFF. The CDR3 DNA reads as TGTGCCATCAGTGAGTCTCGGGGTTATCAAGCTTTCTTT.

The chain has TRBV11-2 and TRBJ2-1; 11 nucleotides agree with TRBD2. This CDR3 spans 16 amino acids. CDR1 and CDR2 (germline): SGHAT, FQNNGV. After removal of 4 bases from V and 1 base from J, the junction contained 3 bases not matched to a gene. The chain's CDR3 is CASSSGTSGSYNEQFF. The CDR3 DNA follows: TGTGCCAGCAGCTCGGGGACTAGCGGTTCCTACAATGAGCAGTTCTTC.

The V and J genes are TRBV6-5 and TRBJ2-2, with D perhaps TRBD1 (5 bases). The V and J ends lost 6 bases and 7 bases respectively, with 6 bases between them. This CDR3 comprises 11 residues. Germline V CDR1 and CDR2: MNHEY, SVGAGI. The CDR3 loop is CASSQGGELFF. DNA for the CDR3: TGTGCCAGCAGCCAGGGCGGGGAGCTGTTTTTT.